This TCR beta chain is drawn from a study of beta chain features in type 1 diabetes. Broader study findings: Researchers report that Type 1 diabetes patients had moderately but significantly shorter TCRB CDR3s across all four CD4+ subsets.

The study reverse transcribed the entire isolated RNA, so it sequenced expressed TCRB transcripts. The protocol was immunoSEQ multiplex PCR, while the TCRdb copy is restricted to in-frame clones and leaves out a portion. The sample carries about 640,000 clones, around an eighth recorded once. This clone was counted between two and nine times. Its cognate antigen is unknown. V shed 4 bases and J 3 bases; nucleotides not matched to a gene: 6. The CDR3 contains 14 residues. Germline lookup yields CDR1 SGDLS and CDR2 YYNGEE. The sequence came from a man aged 25-40 years with type 1 diabetes. This chain uses TRBV9 with TRBJ2-5, with 7 bases identical to TRBD1. Sequenced input: naive CD4+ T cells from blood. The CDR3 DNA reads as TGTGCCAGCAGCTCAACAGGGGTGGAAGAGACCCAGTACTTC. Translated, it gives CASSSTGVEETQYF.